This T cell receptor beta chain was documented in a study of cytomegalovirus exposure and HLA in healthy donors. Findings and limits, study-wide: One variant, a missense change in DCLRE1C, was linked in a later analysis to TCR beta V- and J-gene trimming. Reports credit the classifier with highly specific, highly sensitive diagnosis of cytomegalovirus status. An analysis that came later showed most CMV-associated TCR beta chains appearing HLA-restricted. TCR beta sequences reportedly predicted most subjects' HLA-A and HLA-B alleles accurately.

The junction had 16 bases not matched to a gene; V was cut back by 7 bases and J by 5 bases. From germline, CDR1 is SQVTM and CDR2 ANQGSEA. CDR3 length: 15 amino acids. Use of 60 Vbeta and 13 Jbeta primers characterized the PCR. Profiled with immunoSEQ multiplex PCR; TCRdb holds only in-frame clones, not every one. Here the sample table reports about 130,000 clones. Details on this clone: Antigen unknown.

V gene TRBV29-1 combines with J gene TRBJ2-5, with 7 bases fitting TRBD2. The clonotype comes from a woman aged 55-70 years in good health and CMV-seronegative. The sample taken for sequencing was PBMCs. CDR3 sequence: CSGEGQGGGGETQYF. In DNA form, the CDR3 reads TGCAGCGGGGAGGGGCAAGGCGGAGGAGGGGAGACCCAGTACTTC. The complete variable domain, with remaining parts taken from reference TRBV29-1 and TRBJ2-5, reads SAVISQKPSRDICQRGTSLTIQCQVDSQVTMMFWYRQQPGQSLTLIATANQGSEATYESGFVIDKFPISRPNLTFSTLTVSNMSPEDSSIYLCSGEGQGGGGETQYFGPGTRLLVL.